Listed below are T cell receptor beta chains from one sample, sequenced in a study of T cell responses to AZD1222 COVID-19 vaccine. The data were produced by immunoSEQ multiplex PCR, yet TCRdb's version contains in-frame clones alone and is incomplete. The table shows about 100,000 clones, with 80% to 95% occurring only once. The sample here was peripheral blood, taken on day 0 of AZD1222 vaccination. Receptors were obtained from an adult in good health. CDR3s include the opening cysteine and the closing phenylalanine or tryptophan. D genes are given only for firm matches. Rows may omit the clone size; those that give it use once, few, many or a size class.

>NA|TRBJ2-3|once|TRBV3-1/TRBV3-2
CASSHRSSDTQYF
TGTGCCAGCAGCCATAGGAGCAGCGATACGCAGTATTTT
>NA|TRBJ1-5|once|TRBV15
CATSRDRGGGVRNQPQHF
TGTGCCACCAGCAGAGATAGGGGAGGGGGAGTACGCAATCAGCCCCAGCATTTT
>TRBD1|TRBJ2-5|NA|TRBV19
CASSIRQGQETQYF
TGTGCCAGTAGTATAAGACAGGGTCAAGAGACCCAGTACTTC
>TRBD2|TRBJ2-7|NA|TRBV19
CASSQTSGPNYEQYF
TGTGCCAGTAGTCAAACTAGCGGCCCAAACTACGAGCAGTACTTC
>TRBD1|TRBJ1-2|NA|TRBV19
CASRQGQGGGYTF
TGTGCCAGTAGGCAGGGACAGGGTGGAGGCTACACCTTC
>NA|TRBJ2-1|NA|TRBV12-3/TRBV12-4
CASSRDNNEQFF
TGTGCCAGCAGTCGAGATAACAATGAGCAGTTCTTC
>NA|TRBJ2-1|NA|TRBV5-1
CASSLGAREPGQQFF
TGCGCCAGCAGCTTGGGGGCGCGAGAGCCGGGCCAGCAGTTCTTC
>NA|TRBJ2-1|NA|TRBV6-1
CASSEQAFSYNEQFF
TGTGCCAGCAGTGAACAGGCTTTCTCCTACAATGAGCAGTTCTTC
>TRBD1|TRBJ2-5|few|TRBV3-1/TRBV3-2
CASSGPGTGGLLRETQYF
TGTGCCAGCAGCGGCCCCGGGACAGGGGGCCTCCTTCGGGAGACCCAGTACTTC
>NA|TRBJ2-3|NA|TRBV7-2
CASSQEGAGGTDTQYF
TGTGCCAGCAGCCAGGAGGGTGCCGGGGGCACAGATACGCAGTATTTT
>TRBD1|TRBJ2-2|NA|TRBV7-8
CASSRQGALNTGELFF
TGTGCCAGCAGCCGACAGGGGGCACTGAACACCGGGGAGCTGTTTTTT
>NA|TRBJ1-2|NA|TRBV11-3
CASSPGRRYGYTF
TGTGCCAGCAGCCCCGGCCGCCGCTATGGCTACACCTTC
>TRBD2|TRBJ2-1|NA|TRBV19
CASSSSGTISYNEQFF
TGTGCCAGTAGTTCCTCCGGGACTATCTCCTACAATGAGCAGTTCTTC
>TRBD2|TRBJ2-7|few|TRBV12-3/TRBV12-4
CASSFGLVYEQYF
TGTGCCAGCAGTTTCGGACTAGTCTACGAGCAGTACTTC
>NA|TRBJ2-7|NA|TRBV20-1
CSARRTYEQYF
TGCAGTGCTAGAAGGACCTACGAGCAGTACTTC
>NA|TRBJ1-1|NA|TRBV7-2
CASSEGQLRYTEAFF
TGTGCCAGCAGCGAAGGTCAGTTAAGGTACACTGAAGCTTTCTTT
>NA|TRBJ1-3|NA|TRBV6-5
CASSLQSSGNTIYF
TGTGCCAGCAGCCTACAGAGCTCTGGAAACACCATATATTTT
>NA|TRBJ2-7|NA|TRBV24-1
CATSDSGAAWREQYF
TGTGCCACCAGTGATTCAGGGGCCGCCTGGCGCGAGCAGTACTTC
>NA|TRBJ2-7|NA|TRBV5-4
CASNPREADLYEQYF
TGTGCCAGCAACCCGAGGGAGGCCGACCTCTACGAGCAGTACTTC
>TRBD1|TRBJ1-3|NA|TRBV9
CASSSHPDRGLSGNTIYF
TGTGCCAGCAGCTCACACCCTGACAGGGGGCTATCGGGAAACACCATATATTTT
>TRBD2|TRBJ2-1|NA|TRBV19
CASSMDLADYNEQFF
TGTGCCAGTAGTATGGATCTAGCGGACTACAATGAGCAGTTCTTC
>TRBD1|TRBJ1-2|NA|TRBV30
CAWGQGGGYTF
TGTGCCTGGGGGCAGGGGGGAGGCTACACCTTC
>TRBD2|TRBJ2-7|NA|TRBV4-2
CASSQGTSGSIGEQYF
TGTGCCAGCAGCCAAGGAACTAGCGGGAGTATCGGCGAGCAGTACTTC